These 25 T cell receptor beta chains were sequenced from one sample in a study of blood T cell repertoires in COVID-19. Profiling relied on immunoSEQ multiplex PCR, and the TCRdb table lists in-frame clones only, not all of them. The table shows about 190,000 clones, with about 85% occurring only once. What was sequenced was peripheral blood. These receptors originate from a human donor in a cohort sampled during active COVID-19.

The rearrangement uses TRBV5-1 and TRBJ1-1; 7 bases match TRBD1. Trimming cost V 7 bases and J 3 bases; bases outside gene matches: 6. The germline V gene encodes CDR1 SGHRS and CDR2 YFSETQ. CDR3 length equals 13 residues. The CDR3 sequence: CASGLGGHTEAFF. CDR3 DNA sequence: TGCGCCAGCGGATTAGGGGGCCACACTGAAGCTTTCTTT. Complete variable domain (other parts from reference TRBV5-1 and TRBJ1-1): KAGVTQTPRYLIKTRGQQVTLSCSPISGHRSVSWYQQTPGQGLQFLFEYFSETQRNKGNFPGRFSGRQFSNSRSEMNVSTLELGDSALYLCASGLGGHTEAFFGQGTRLTVV.

This rearrangement joins TRBV12-5 to TRBJ2-1, with D perhaps matching TRBD1 (6 bases). With 0 bases removed from V and 4 bases from J, the gap between germline ends came to 13 bases. The germline V gene has CDR1 LGHNT and CDR2 FRNRAP. CDR3 length: 16 amino acids. Here the CDR3 reads CASGLVSRGGYNEQFF. In DNA, the CDR3 is TGTGCTAGTGGTTTGGTAAGCAGGGGCGGGTACAATGAGCAGTTCTTC.

The gene calls are TRBV6-2 or TRBV6-3 and TRBJ2-7; 8 bases are shared with TRBD1. V shed 6 bases, J shed 6 bases, and the junction held 10 bases outside the gene matches. CDR1 and CDR2 (germline): MNHEY, SVGEGT. This CDR3 region has 14 residues. CDR3 DNA: TGTGCCAGCAGCCTGGCGGGACAGGTAGGCGAGCAGTACTTC. This translates into CASSLAGQVGEQYF.

The chain has TRBV30 and TRBJ1-3; D unresolved. Trimming shortened V by 2 bases and J by 5 bases, and 10 bases separated the two germline ends. The germline V gene encodes CDR1 GTSNPN and CDR2 SVGIG (reference sequence). The CDR3 is 13 amino acids. CDR3 in amino acids: CAWSPSGRNTIYF. The CDR3 DNA reads as TGTGCCTGGAGTCCCAGCGGCCGAAACACCATATATTTT.

This clone was found once. The V gene is TRBV5-8, the J gene TRBJ1-5; D is possibly TRBD1 (6 bases). The CDR3 length is 16 residues. Trimming removed 3 bases at V and 7 bases at J, with 20 bases between. Germline CDR1 reads SGHTS; CDR2 reads YDEGEE. This chain's CDR3 is CASSSRETGPGQPQHF. The CDR3 DNA reads TGTGCCAGCAGCTCTAGGGAGACAGGCCCTGGGCAGCCCCAGCATTTT. Complete variable domain (other parts from reference TRBV5-8 and TRBJ1-5): EAGVTQSPTHLIKTRGQQATLRCSPISGHTSVYWYQQALGLGLQFLLWYDEGEERNRGNFPPRFSGRQFPNYSSELNVNALELEDSALYLCASSSRETGPGQPQHFGDGTRLSIL.

This clone was seen a few times. The chain uses TRBV15 and TRBJ2-2; the D is unclear. The CDR3 spans 15 residues. Germline V CDR1 and CDR2: LNHNV, YYDKDF (reference sequence). V was clipped by 0 bases and J by 1 base, with 6 bases between them. For the CDR3, the DNA is TGTGCCACCAGCAGAGATCAACAGAACACCGGGGAGCTGTTTTTT. This encodes CATSRDQQNTGELFF.

This rearrangement joins TRBV4-1 to TRBJ2-1, with TRBD1 identical over 10 bases. CDR1 MGHRA and CDR2 YSYEKL come from the germline V gene. With V trimmed by 9 bases and J by 12 bases, 17 bases remained unmatched. The length of the CDR3 is 15 residues. CDR3: CASKLGQGTPGGQFF. DNA of the CDR3: TGCGCCAGTAAGCTGGGACAGGGGACCCCAGGTGGGCAGTTCTTC.

This clone was observed a single time. V is TRBV25-1 and J is TRBJ2-2; 7 nucleotides agree with TRBD2. There are 15 residues in the CDR3. After removal of 2 bases from V and 4 bases from J, the junction contained 4 bases not matched to a gene. Germline V lookup: CDR1 MGHDK, CDR2 SYGVNS. The chain's CDR3 is CASSEGGGSTGELFF. DNA for the CDR3: TGTGCCAGCAGTGAAGGCGGGGGAAGCACCGGGGAGCTGTTTTTT.

The chain recombines TRBV5-1 with TRBJ1-1; 7 bases line up with TRBD1. This CDR3 spans 18 amino acids. V shed 2 bases and J 0 bases; nucleotides not matched to a gene: 13. Looked up from germline, CDR1 is SGHRS and CDR2 is YFSETQ. In nucleotides, the CDR3 is TGCGCCAGCAGCTTTAATGAGAGGTCGACAGGGCTGAACACTGAAGCTTTCTTT. It codes for CASSFNERSTGLNTEAFF.

The CDR3 protein is CASSFLNGATFF. As DNA, the CDR3 is TGTGCCAGCAGCTTCTTGAATGGGGCAACTTTCTTT. This sequence joins TRBV28 and TRBJ1-1; weak D call: TRBD1 (5 bases). Germline V gene data show CDR1 as MDHEN and CDR2 as SYDVKM. The CDR3 runs 12 residues. The ends were cut back, 6 bases at V and 12 bases at J, with 17 bases in the middle.

The chain employs TRBV2 and TRBJ2-3; possibly TRBD2 for D (6 bases). Germline CDR1 reads SNHLY; CDR2 reads FYNNEI. The CDR3 loop spans 15 amino acids. V gave up 4 bases and J gave up 2 bases, with 13 bases separating them. This chain's CDR3 is CASSVLAAPTDTQYF. CDR3 sequence (DNA): TGTGCCAGCAGTGTGTTAGCGGCCCCCACAGATACGCAGTATTTT. Filled out from reference TRBV2 and TRBJ2-3, the complete variable domain reads EPEVTQTPSHQVTQMGQEVILRCVPISNHLYFYWYRQILGQKVEFLVSFYNNEISEKSEIFDDQFSVERPDGSNFTLKIRSTKLEDSAMYFCASSVLAAPTDTQYFGPGTRLTVL.

This chain connects TRBV19 to TRBJ2-1; a weak D match, TRBD1 (5 bases). This CDR3 region has 13 residues. The V gene's germline CDR1 is LNHDA and CDR2 SQIVND (reference sequence). Trimming left V 5 bases short and J 9 bases short, with 14 bases between. The CDR3 reads CASSGQEAAEQFF. In DNA form, the CDR3 reads TGTGCCAGTAGTGGACAAGAGGCGGCTGAGCAGTTCTTC.

The chain employs TRBV7-2 and TRBJ2-6; D uncertain. Germline assignment: CDR1 SGHTA and CDR2 FQGNSA. Trimming cost V 5 bases and J 4 bases, with 6 bases left between them. The CDR3 consists of 13 residues. The CDR3, as DNA: TGTGCCAGCAGCCCATTCGGGGCCAACGTCCTGACTTTC. It codes for CASSPFGANVLTF.

The V call is TRBV10-1, the J call TRBJ2-3; the match to TRBD2 covers 8 bases. CDR3 length: 15 amino acids. Germline assignment: CDR1 WNHNN and CDR2 SYGVQD (reference sequence). V lost 4 bases and J lost 11; bases outside the gene matches: 14. Here the CDR3 DNA reads TGCGCCAGCAGTGTACTTCGGGGGGGCCCTCAAGAGCAGTATTTT. Encoded protein: CASSVLRGGPQEQYF.

The chain links TRBV3-1 (or the pseudogene TRBV3-2) to TRBJ1-2; D gene ambiguous. This CDR3 contains 16 residues. Looked up from germline, CDR1 is LGHDT and CDR2 is YNNKEL (reference sequence). Trimming took off 2 bases at V and 4 bases at J, with 17 bases between the two ends. The CDR3 bases are TGTGCCAGCAGCCAAAGACCTTCAGGCGACCGCTATGGCTACACCTTC. Translated, it gives CASSQRPSGDRYGYTF.

The chain employs TRBV18 and TRBJ1-1; TRBD1 might be the D (6 bases). CDR1 KGHSH and CDR2 LQKENI come from the germline V gene. V was pared by 2 bases and J by 1 base, with 8 bases between. This CDR3 spans 14 amino acids. CDR3 nucleotide sequence: TGTGCCAGCTCACCAAACAGGGAGAACACTGAAGCTTTCTTT. It yields the protein CASSPNRENTEAFF.

The CDR3 protein is CAISPGPGQLYEQYF. Here the CDR3 DNA reads TGTGCCATCAGCCCGGGGCCGGGACAGTTATACGAGCAGTACTTC. V is TRBV10-3 and J is TRBJ2-7, with 7 bases aligning to TRBD1. The CDR3 has 15 amino acids. Germline lookup yields CDR1 ENHRY and CDR2 SYGVKD. V was pared by 6 bases and J by 4 bases, with 12 bases of the junction left unmatched.

J is TRBJ2-5 and V is TRBV28, with 7 bases lining up with TRBD1. V shed 5 bases and J 5 bases; nucleotides not matched to a gene: 8. The length of the CDR3 is 14 residues. In germline, CDR1 is MDHEN, CDR2 SYDVKM. CDR3 DNA sequence: TGTGCCAGCAGTGTAACAGGGGCCACGGAGACCCAGTACTTC. Translation gives CASSVTGATETQYF.

This clone has just one count. The J gene is TRBJ2-4, the V gene TRBV24-1; 9 nucleotides line up with TRBD1. The CDR3 contains 16 residues. The trim removed 3 bases at V and 5 bases at J, leaving 7 bases unmatched. Germline V lookup: CDR1 KGHDR, CDR2 SFDVKD. CDR3 DNA: TGTGCCACCAGTGATCGGACAGGGGATCATGAAAACATTCAGTACTTC. This codes for CATSDRTGDHENIQYF.

The chain combines TRBV27 with TRBJ2-7; 7 nucleotides line up with TRBD1. Germline lookup yields CDR1 MNHEY and CDR2 SMNVEV (reference sequence). The CDR3 sequence is 15 residues long. V was pared by 2 bases and J by 1 base, with 5 bases of the junction left unmatched. CDR3 nucleotide sequence: TGTGCCAGCAGTTTAGTAGGGACAGCTTCCTACGAGCAGTACTTC. It encodes CASSLVGTASYEQYF.

The J gene is TRBJ2-1, the V gene TRBV6-5; 12 nucleotides match TRBD2. CDR3 size: 15 residues. V shed 8 bases and J 6 bases; nucleotides not matched to a gene: 8. CDR1 is MNHEY and CDR2 is SVGAGI in the germline V gene. Here the CDR3 reads CASRTSGNLFNEQFF. In DNA form, the CDR3 reads TGTGCCAGCCGGACTAGCGGGAACCTATTCAATGAGCAGTTCTTC.

The chain recombines TRBV11-2 with TRBJ2-2; no clear D gene. This CDR3 is built from 14 residues. Germline-derived CDR1 and CDR2 are SGHAT and FQNNGV. Trimming stripped 0 bases from V and 1 base from J, with 3 bases between. CDR3 coding DNA: TGTGCCAGCAGCTTAGATCTGAACACCGGGGAGCTGTTTTTT. Translated: CASSLDLNTGELFF.

The chain has TRBV25-1 and TRBJ1-1; no clear D. V lost 1 base, J lost 0 bases, and 6 bases lay in between. Per germline, CDR1 MGHDK and CDR2 SYGVNS. The CDR3 contains 14 residues. Here the CDR3 DNA reads TGTGCCAGCAGTGAATTATCGGTGAACACTGAAGCTTTCTTT. Protein: CASSELSVNTEAFF.

The rearrangement joins TRBV2 to TRBJ1-2, with 7 positions matching TRBD1. Losses at the gene ends were 4 bases for V and 4 bases for J; bases not matched to a gene: 3. The CDR3 is 13 residues long. The V gene's germline CDR1 is SNHLY and CDR2 FYNNEI. CDR3 amino acids: CASSGDSGYGYTF. The CDR3 region has the DNA TGTGCCAGCAGTGGGGACAGCGGCTATGGCTACACCTTC.

This chain links TRBV6-5 with TRBJ2-7, with 8 bases matching TRBD2. The CDR3 runs to 15 residues. After removal of 7 bases from V and 4 bases from J, the junction contained 12 bases not matched to a gene. CDR1 and CDR2 (germline): MNHEY, SVGAGI. The CDR3 bases are TGTGCCAGCATCAAGAGGTCGGGAGGGCCGTACGAGCAGTACTTC. Translated, it gives CASIKRSGGPYEQYF.